This TCR beta chain originates from a study of T cell responses to AZD1222 COVID-19 vaccine. Regarding the study as a whole: Baseline serostatus was positive in only a handful of AZD1222 recipients. Researchers report vaccine-associated CD4 TCRs spanning spike, with dominance at 160-218 and 743-854. Within unmutated variant regions lay the reported targets of nearly half of spike-specific TCRs.

Regarding this clone: Its target is not known. Different DNA sequences within this sample yield the same CDR3.

TCRdb keeps only in-frame clones here, not all; method: immunoSEQ multiplex PCR. Found here are more than 150,000 clones, 85% to 90% of them singletons; the top ten hold around 2.9%. The sequences come from peripheral blood, collected on day 0 of MenACWY control vaccination. This sequence originates from an adult in good health.

The CDR3 sequence is CASSPPRGVSSYEQYF. The CDR3 DNA reads TGTGCCAGCAGCCCTCCCCGGGGAGTATCCTCCTACGAGCAGTACTTC. The rearrangement joins TRBV7-8 to TRBJ2-7; tentatively, D is TRBD2 (5 bases). Germline loops: CDR1 SGHVS, CDR2 FQNEAQ. Trimming removed 5 bases from V and 0 bases from J, with 17 bases in between. The CDR3 extends over 16 amino acids.